These T cell receptor beta chains were read from a single sample in a study of blood T cell repertoires in COVID-19. Assay: immunoSEQ multiplex PCR; the TCRdb copy retains only in-frame clones and omits some. The sample lists 77,000 or so clones; around 83% were seen once. Sample: peripheral blood. The receptor set was obtained from a man under 40 with COVID-19, enrolled during active disease. CDR3s include the opening cysteine and the closing phenylalanine or tryptophan. D genes are given only for firm matches. Clone size is given for some rows only: seen once, a few or many times, or a class if the clone is expanded.

TRBJ2-3,NA,NA,TRBV14,TGTGCCAGCAGCCAAGATCGTGCAGGGCTGGGAGATACGCAGTATTTT,CASSQDRAGLGDTQYF
TRBJ1-1,NA,TRBD1,TRBV6-2/TRBV6-3,TGTGCCAGCAGTCCCGGACAGGGCGCTGAAGCTTTCTTT,CASSPGQGAEAFF
TRBJ1-6,few,NA,TRBV27,TGTGCCAGCACGCGGGGACCCTATAATTCACCCCTCCACTTT,CASTRGPYNSPLHF
TRBJ2-3,NA,NA,TRBV11-2,TGTGCCAGCAGCTTAGCAGGGCGCGCAGATACGCAGTATTTT,CASSLAGRADTQYF
TRBJ2-1,NA,NA,TRBV24-1,TGTGCCACCAGTGGGGCCGGTCGGGGTGAGCAGTTCTTC,CATSGAGRGEQFF
TRBJ2-1,NA,TRBD2,TRBV30,TGTGCCTGGAGTGTGGGGCTAGCGGGGAATGAGCAGTTCTTC,CAWSVGLAGNEQFF
TRBJ1-6,NA,NA,TRBV28,TGTGCCAGCAGTTTCGACAGCTATAATTCACCCCTCCACTTT,CASSFDSYNSPLHF
TRBJ1-3,NA,NA,TRBV6-5,TGTGCCAGCAGTCAGATGTACGCAGCTGGAAACACCATATATTTT,CASSQMYAAGNTIYF
TRBJ1-2,once,NA,TRBV9,TGTGCCAGCAGCGTTGGGGCCGGGGGTAACTATGGCTACACCTTC,CASSVGAGGNYGYTF
TRBJ2-7,NA,NA,TRBV11-2,TGTGCCAGCAGCTTGGAAGGGGCCTACGAGCAGTACTTC,CASSLEGAYEQYF
TRBJ2-5,NA,NA,TRBV27,TGTGCCAGCAGGCCGCAAGCGACTAGTACGGAGACCCAGTACTTC,CASRPQATSTETQYF
TRBJ1-5,NA,TRBD1,TRBV7-9,TGTGCCAGCAGCTTGTTTAGACAGGGCCGAAATCAGCCCCAGCATTTT,CASSLFRQGRNQPQHF
TRBJ2-5,NA,TRBD2,TRBV19,TGTGCCAGTTCGACTAGCGGGGCGGAGACCCAGTACTTC,CASSTSGAETQYF
TRBJ2-3,NA,TRBD2,TRBV5-4,TGTGCCAGCAGCTTGGGGGGACTAGCGGGGCACACAGATACGCAGTATTTT,CASSLGGLAGHTDTQYF
TRBJ1-1,once,NA,TRBV11-2,TGTGCCAGCAGCGAGAACAGAATAACTTTCTTT,CASSENRITFF
TRBJ1-4,NA,NA,TRBV3-1/TRBV3-2,TGTGCCAGCCAAGACAACCATGAAAAACTGTTTTTT,CASQDNHEKLFF
TRBJ2-1,once,TRBD2,TRBV9,TGTGCCAGCAGCGCGGAAAGTGGGACTAGCGGGGGGGCCGGGCAGTTCTTC,CASSAESGTSGGAGQFF
TRBJ2-7,NA,TRBD1,TRBV19,TGTGCCAGTAGGAACCGGGACAGGGTGGGCGAGCAGTACTTC,CASRNRDRVGEQYF
TRBJ2-7,NA,NA,TRBV5-1,TGCGCCAGCAGCCTACCAACCTACGAGCAGTACTTC,CASSLPTYEQYF
TRBJ1-2,NA,NA,TRBV6-5,TGTGCCAGCAGTTACTCACGGGAGATCCGCTACACCTTC,CASSYSREIRYTF
TRBJ2-6,NA,TRBD1,TRBV18,TGTGCCAGCTCACTCAGGGGGCTTGGGGCCAACGTCCTGACTTTC,CASSLRGLGANVLTF
TRBJ1-5,NA,TRBD1,TRBV4-3,TGCGCCAGCAGCCAAGATAGAGACAGGGTAAATCAGCCCCAGCATTTT,CASSQDRDRVNQPQHF
TRBJ2-5,NA,NA,TRBV11-2,TGTGCCAGCAGCTTAGGGCGGCAAGAGACCCAGTACTTC,CASSLGRQETQYF
TRBJ2-1,NA,TRBD2,TRBV24-1,TGTGCCACCAGTCCCGGGAGGGCAGGGAATGAGCAGTTCTTC,CATSPGRAGNEQFF
TRBJ1-1,once,TRBD1,TRBV2,TGTGCCAGCAGTGAGAGACAGGGGGCAACTGAAGCTTTCTTT,CASSERQGATEAFF
TRBJ2-5,NA,TRBD1,TRBV7-6,TGTGCCAGCAGCGGTGGGACAGGGAGGCAAGAGACCCAGTACTTC,CASSGGTGRQETQYF
TRBJ1-6,NA,NA,TRBV7-9,TGTGCCAGCAGCCCCGGTCTCAATTCACCCCTCCACTTT,CASSPGLNSPLHF
TRBJ1-1,NA,NA,TRBV19,TGTGCCAGTAGTATAGGAGTCGGGAACACTGAAGCTTTCTTT,CASSIGVGNTEAFF
TRBJ2-3,once,TRBD2,TRBV30,TGTGCCTGGGGACTAGCGGGAGCACATACGCAGTATTTT,CAWGLAGAHTQYF
TRBJ2-2,NA,NA,TRBV3-1/TRBV3-2,TGTGCCAGCAGCCAATCCGGCGGGGAGCTGTTTTTT,CASSQSGGELFF
TRBJ1-6,NA,NA,TRBV4-3,TGCGCCAGCAGCCGACAAGTTAGTAATTCACCCCTCCACTTT,CASSRQVSNSPLHF
TRBJ2-7,NA,TRBD1,TRBV7-2,TGTGCCAGCAGCCTAGGGACAGCAGTTAGGAACTTC,CASSLGTAVRNF
TRBJ1-2,few,NA,TRBV30,TGTGCCTGGGCGACGGGTGGACTGGGCTACACCTTC,CAWATGGLGYTF
TRBJ1-1,NA,TRBD1,TRBV7-9,TGTGCCAGCAGAGGAGCCGGGACAGGGGAGAACACTGAAGCTTTCTTT,CASRGAGTGENTEAFF
TRBJ1-2,NA,NA,TRBV19,TGTGCCAGTAGTATAGACCGTTATGGCTACACCTTC,CASSIDRYGYTF
TRBJ1-5,NA,NA,TRBV9,TGTGCCAGCAGCGTAGGGTCAGGGGAGCAGCCCCAGCATTTT,CASSVGSGEQPQHF
TRBJ2-5,NA,NA,TRBV4-1,TGCGCCAGCAGCCAACAGGGGCGAGAGACCCAGTACTTC,CASSQQGRETQYF
TRBJ1-1,NA,NA,TRBV9,TGTGCCAGCAGCGTAGAAGCGTACACTGAAGCTTTCTTT,CASSVEAYTEAFF
TRBJ2-1,NA,TRBD1,TRBV19,TGTGCCAGTAGCTCCGGGACAGGTTCCTACAATGAGCAGTTCTTC,CASSSGTGSYNEQFF
TRBJ1-4,NA,NA,TRBV7-9,TGTGCCAGCATCAGGGGTGGGAATGAAAAACTGTTTTTT,CASIRGGNEKLFF
TRBJ1-6,NA,NA,TRBV7-9,TGTGCCAGCAGCCAGGGACAAGCTAATTCACCCCTCCACTTT,CASSQGQANSPLHF
TRBJ1-5,NA,TRBD1,TRBV2,TGTGCCAGCAAGACAACAGGGGGTCCCAATCAGCCCCAGCATTTT,CASKTTGGPNQPQHF
TRBJ2-1,once,NA,TRBV11-2,TGTGCCAGCAGCTTAGATCCCCAGGGTAGGGAGCAGTTCTTC,CASSLDPQGREQFF
TRBJ2-1,NA,TRBD2,TRBV28,TGTGCCAGCAGGCCGAGCGGGAGCTCCTACAATGAGCAGTTCTTC,CASRPSGSSYNEQFF
TRBJ1-2,NA,NA,TRBV7-2,TGTGCCAGCAGCCGCGGGGCTCCTCGTGGCTACACCTTC,CASSRGAPRGYTF
TRBJ2-3,once,NA,TRBV25-1,TGTGCCAGCGCTGGGGCAGGGTCCACAGATACGCAGTATTTT,CASAGAGSTDTQYF